This T cell receptor beta chain was identified in a study of blood T cell repertoires in COVID-19. Clones were read by immunoSEQ multiplex PCR, and TCRdb kept only the in-frame ones, dropping some. The sample consists of over 250,000 clones, 88% of them appearing once. The junction had 2 bases not matched to a gene; V was cut back by 0 bases and J by 0 bases. The CDR3 loop spans 16 amino acids. Germline V CDR1 and CDR2: SNHLY, FYNNEI. Cohort 3 donors were reported recovered after two negative PCRs, clearance, or symptom resolution. The chain links TRBV2 to TRBJ2-7; 10 positions match TRBD2. Sequenced material: PBMCs or T cells enriched from blood (not recorded which). This clonotype was sampled from a woman in her fifties or sixties who had recovered from COVID-19. The CDR3 loop is CASSEALAGPSYEQYF. As DNA, the CDR3 is TGTGCCAGCAGTGAAGCACTAGCGGGGCCCTCCTACGAGCAGTACTTC.